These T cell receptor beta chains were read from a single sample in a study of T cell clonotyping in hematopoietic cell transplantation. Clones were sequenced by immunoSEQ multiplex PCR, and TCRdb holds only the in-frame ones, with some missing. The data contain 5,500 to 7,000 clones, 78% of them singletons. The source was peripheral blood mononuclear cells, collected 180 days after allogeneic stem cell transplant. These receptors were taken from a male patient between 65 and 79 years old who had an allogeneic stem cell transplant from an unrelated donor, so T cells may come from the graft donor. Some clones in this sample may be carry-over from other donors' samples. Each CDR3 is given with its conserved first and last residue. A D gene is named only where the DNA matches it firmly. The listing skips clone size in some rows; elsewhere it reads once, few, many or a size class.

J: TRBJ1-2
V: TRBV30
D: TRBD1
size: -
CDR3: CASSPGQGAYGYTF
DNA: TGTGCCTCCTCCCCCGGACAGGGGGCCTATGGCTACACCTTC

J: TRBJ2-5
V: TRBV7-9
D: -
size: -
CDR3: CASHPTVQETQYF
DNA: TGTGCCAGCCACCCGACAGTTCAAGAGACCCAGTACTTC

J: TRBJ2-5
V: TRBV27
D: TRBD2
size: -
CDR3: CASSLSRTSGSRETQYF
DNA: TGTGCCAGCAGTTTATCTCGGACTAGCGGGAGCAGAGAGACCCAGTACTTC

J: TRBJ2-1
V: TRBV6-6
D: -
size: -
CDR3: CATLRDPVYNEQFF
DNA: TGTGCCACCCTGCGGGACCCAGTATACAATGAGCAGTTCTTC

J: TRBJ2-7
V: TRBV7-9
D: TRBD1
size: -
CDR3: CASSFQQGASYEQYF
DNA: TGTGCCAGCAGCTTCCAACAGGGGGCTTCCTACGAGCAGTACTTC

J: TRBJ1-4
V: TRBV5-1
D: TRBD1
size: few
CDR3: CASSLPTGATNEKLFF
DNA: TGCGCCAGCAGCTTACCAACAGGGGCAACTAATGAAAAACTGTTTTTT

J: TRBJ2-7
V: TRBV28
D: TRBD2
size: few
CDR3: CASSFSGTSYEQYF
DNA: TGTGCCAGCAGCTTCAGCGGGACCTCCTACGAGCAGTACTTC

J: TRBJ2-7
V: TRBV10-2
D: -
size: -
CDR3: CASTGPKGGYEQYF
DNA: TGCGCCAGCACTGGCCCCAAAGGGGGTTACGAGCAGTACTTC

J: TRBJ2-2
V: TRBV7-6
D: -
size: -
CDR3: CASSLEGADTGELFF
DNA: TGTGCCAGCAGCTTAGAAGGAGCGGACACCGGGGAGCTGTTTTTT

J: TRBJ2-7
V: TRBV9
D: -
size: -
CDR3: CASSVESRVGEQYF
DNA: TGTGCCAGCAGCGTAGAAAGCAGGGTGGGAGAGCAGTACTTC

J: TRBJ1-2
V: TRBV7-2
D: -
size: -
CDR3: CASSLKAAWFNYGYTF
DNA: TGTGCCAGCAGCTTAAAGGCCGCATGGTTTAACTATGGCTACACCTTC

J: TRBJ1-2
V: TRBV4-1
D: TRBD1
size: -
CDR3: CASSQGYRGDYGYTF
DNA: TGCGCCAGCAGCCAGGGATACAGGGGGGACTATGGCTACACCTTC

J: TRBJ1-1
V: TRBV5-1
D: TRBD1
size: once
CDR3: CASSHGQGGETEAFF
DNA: TGCGCCAGCAGCCATGGACAGGGAGGAGAGACTGAAGCTTTCTTT

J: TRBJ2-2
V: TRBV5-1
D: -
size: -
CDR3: CASSLSPLRDTGELFF
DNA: TGCGCCAGCAGCTTGTCACCTCTAAGGGATACCGGGGAGCTGTTTTTT

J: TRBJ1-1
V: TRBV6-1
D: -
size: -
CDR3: CANAPILNTEAFF
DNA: TGTGCCAATGCCCCCATACTGAACACTGAAGCTTTCTTT

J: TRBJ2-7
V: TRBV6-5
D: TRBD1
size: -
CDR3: CASSSDFRDRVYEQYF
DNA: TGTGCCAGCAGTTCCGACTTCCGGGACAGGGTTTACGAGCAGTACTTC

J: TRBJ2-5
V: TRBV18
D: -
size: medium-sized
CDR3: CASSPTVGEKETQYF
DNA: TGTGCCAGCTCACCAACCGTCGGCGAAAAAGAGACCCAGTACTTC

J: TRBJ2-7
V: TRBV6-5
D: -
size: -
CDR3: CASSAGYEQYF
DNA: TGTGCCAGCAGCGCGGGATACGAGCAGTACTTC

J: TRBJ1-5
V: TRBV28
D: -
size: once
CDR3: CASSRHGGAQPQHF
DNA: TGTGCCAGCAGTCGGCATGGAGGGGCTCAGCCCCAGCATTTT

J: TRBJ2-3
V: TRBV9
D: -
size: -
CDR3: CASSVAPHADTQYF
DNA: TGTGCCAGCAGCGTGGCTCCCCATGCAGATACGCAGTATTTT

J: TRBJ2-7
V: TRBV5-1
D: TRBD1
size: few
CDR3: CASSLDRPGTGYEQYF
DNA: TGCGCCAGCAGCTTGGACCGTCCCGGGACAGGGTACGAGCAGTACTTC

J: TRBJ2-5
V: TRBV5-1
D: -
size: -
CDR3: CASSDTRSSQETQYF
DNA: TGCGCCAGCAGCGACACCCGGTCATCTCAAGAGACCCAGTACTTC

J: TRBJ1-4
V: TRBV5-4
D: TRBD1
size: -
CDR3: CASSPGTGDEKLFF
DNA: TGTGCCAGCAGCCCCGGGACAGGGGATGAAAAACTGTTTTTT

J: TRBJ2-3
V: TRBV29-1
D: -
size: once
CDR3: CSSGTDTQYF
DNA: TGCAGCTCGGGCACAGATACGCAGTATTTT

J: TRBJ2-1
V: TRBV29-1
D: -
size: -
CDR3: CSVEDRGLINEQFF
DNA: TGCAGCGTTGAAGATCGCGGGCTAATTAATGAGCAGTTCTTC

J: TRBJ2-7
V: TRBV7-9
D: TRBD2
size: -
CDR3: CASSLALAGNSYEQYF
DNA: TGTGCCAGCAGCTTAGCACTAGCGGGAAACTCCTACGAGCAGTACTTC

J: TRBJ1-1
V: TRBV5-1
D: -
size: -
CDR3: CASSPNVQENTEAFF
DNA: TGCGCCAGCAGCCCGAACGTACAGGAGAACACTGAAGCTTTCTTT

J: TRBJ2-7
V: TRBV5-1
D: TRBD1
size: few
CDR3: CASSSGQGAYEQYF
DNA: TGCGCCAGCAGCTCCGGACAGGGGGCCTACGAGCAGTACTTC

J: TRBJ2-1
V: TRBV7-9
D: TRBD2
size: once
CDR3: CASSPPGLAAYNEQFF
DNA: TGTGCCAGCAGCCCTCCAGGACTAGCAGCCTACAATGAGCAGTTCTTC

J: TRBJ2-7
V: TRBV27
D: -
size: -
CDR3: CASSLRGTSYEQYF
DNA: TGTGCCAGCAGTTTACGGGGTACCTCCTACGAGCAGTACTTC

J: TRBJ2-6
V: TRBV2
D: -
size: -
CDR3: CASSEVSGANVLTF
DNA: TGTGCCAGCAGTGAAGTCTCTGGGGCCAACGTCCTGACTTTC

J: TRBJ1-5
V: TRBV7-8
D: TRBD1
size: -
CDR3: CASSSGQGALNQPQHF
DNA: TGTGCCAGCAGCTCCGGACAGGGGGCACTCAATCAGCCCCAGCATTTT

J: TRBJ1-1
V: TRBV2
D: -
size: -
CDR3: CAGRGEMNTEAFF
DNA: TGTGCCGGACGAGGGGAGATGAACACTGAAGCTTTCTTT

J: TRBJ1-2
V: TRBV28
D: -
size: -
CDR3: CASTPLGDNYGYTF
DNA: TGTGCCAGCACCCCCCTGGGGGACAACTATGGCTACACCTTC

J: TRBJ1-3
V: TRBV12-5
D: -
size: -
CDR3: CASGETGSGNTIYF
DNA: TGTGCTAGTGGTGAAACAGGCTCTGGAAACACCATATATTTT

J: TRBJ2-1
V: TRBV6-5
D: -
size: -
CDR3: CASSYSWVNEQFF
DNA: TGTGCCAGCAGTTACTCCTGGGTAAATGAGCAGTTCTTC

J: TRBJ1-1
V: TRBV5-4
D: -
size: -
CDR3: CASSPLVEMNTEAFF
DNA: TGTGCCAGCAGCCCCCTCGTTGAGATGAACACTGAAGCTTTCTTT

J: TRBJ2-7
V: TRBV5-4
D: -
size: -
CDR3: CASSPRGTGSYEQYF
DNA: TGTGCCAGCAGCCCGAGAGGGACTGGCTCCTACGAGCAGTACTTC

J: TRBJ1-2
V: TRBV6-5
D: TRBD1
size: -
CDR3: CASSLRGRGYTF
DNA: TGTGCCAGCAGCCTCAGGGGGCGGGGCTACACCTTC

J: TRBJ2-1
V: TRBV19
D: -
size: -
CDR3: CASSILGRGEQFF
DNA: TGTGCCAGTAGTATACTAGGGCGTGGTGAGCAGTTCTTC

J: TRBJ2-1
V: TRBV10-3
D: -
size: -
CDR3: CAISHAVTEQFF
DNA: TGTGCCATCAGTCATGCTGTGACCGAGCAGTTCTTC

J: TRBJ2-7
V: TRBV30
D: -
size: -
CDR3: CAWARDTTYEQYF
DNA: TGTGCCTGGGCCCGGGACACCACCTACGAGCAGTACTTC

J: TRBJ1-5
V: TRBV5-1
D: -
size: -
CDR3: CASSPGTNQPQHF
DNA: TGCGCCAGCAGCCCTGGGACAAATCAGCCCCAGCATTTT

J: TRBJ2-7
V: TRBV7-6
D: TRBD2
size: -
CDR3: CASSLYIAGTSGSEQYF
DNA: TGTGCCAGCAGCTTATATATAGCCGGGACTAGCGGGAGCGAGCAGTACTTC

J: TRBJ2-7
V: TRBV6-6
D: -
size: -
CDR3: CASRLAATGEQYF
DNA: TGTGCCAGCAGACTAGCCGCCACGGGCGAGCAGTACTTC

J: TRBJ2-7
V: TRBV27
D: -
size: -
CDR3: CASSSTNEQYF
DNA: TGTGCCAGCAGTTCGACTAACGAGCAGTACTTC

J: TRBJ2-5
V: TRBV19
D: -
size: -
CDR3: CASSIYGVGETQYF
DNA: TGTGCCAGTAGTATATACGGGGTTGGGGAGACCCAGTACTTC

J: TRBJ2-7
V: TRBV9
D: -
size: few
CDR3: CASSGQESSYEQYF
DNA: TGTGCCAGCAGCGGACAGGAGTCCTCCTACGAGCAGTACTTC

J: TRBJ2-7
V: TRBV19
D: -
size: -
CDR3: CASSTDSSGREQYF
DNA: TGTGCCAGTAGTACCGACAGCTCCGGGCGGGAGCAGTACTTC

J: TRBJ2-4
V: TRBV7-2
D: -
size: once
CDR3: CASSFIVEGAKNIQYF
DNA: TGTGCCAGCAGCTTTATAGTGGAGGGAGCCAAAAACATTCAGTACTTC

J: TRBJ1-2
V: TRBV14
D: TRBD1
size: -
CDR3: CASSHSGTGNYGYTF
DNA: TGTGCCAGCAGTCACTCCGGGACAGGGAACTATGGCTACACCTTC